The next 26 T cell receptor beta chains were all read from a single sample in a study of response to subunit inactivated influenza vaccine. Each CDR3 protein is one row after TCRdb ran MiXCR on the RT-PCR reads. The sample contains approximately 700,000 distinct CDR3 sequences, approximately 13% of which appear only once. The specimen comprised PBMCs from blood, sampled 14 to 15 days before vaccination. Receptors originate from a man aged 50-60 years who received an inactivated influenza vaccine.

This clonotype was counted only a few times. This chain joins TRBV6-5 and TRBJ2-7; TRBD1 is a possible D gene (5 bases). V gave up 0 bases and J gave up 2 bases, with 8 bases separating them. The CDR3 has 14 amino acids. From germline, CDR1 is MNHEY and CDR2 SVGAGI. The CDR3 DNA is TGTGCCAGCAGTTACTCCAAACAGGCCTACGAGCAGTACTTC. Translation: CASSYSKQAYEQYF.

CDR3 sequence reads: CASSLPWGEEQQYF. The DNA for the CDR3 is TGTGCCAGCAGTCTCCCTTGGGGGGAAGAACAGCAGTACTTC. J is TRBJ2-7 and V is TRBV6-1; perhaps TRBD2 as D (6 bases). The germline CDR1 and CDR2 sequences are MNHNS and SASEGT. The CDR3 length is 14 residues. Between the trimmed V and J ends, which lost 5 bases and 8 bases, there was a span of 19 bases.

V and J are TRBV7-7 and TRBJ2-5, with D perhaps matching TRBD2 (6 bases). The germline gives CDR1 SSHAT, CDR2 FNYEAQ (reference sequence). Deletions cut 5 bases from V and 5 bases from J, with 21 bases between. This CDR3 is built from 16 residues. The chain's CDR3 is CASSPAGTGRSETQYF. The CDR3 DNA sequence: TGTGCCAGCAGCCCCGCCGGGACGGGGAGGTCGGAGACCCAGTACTTC.

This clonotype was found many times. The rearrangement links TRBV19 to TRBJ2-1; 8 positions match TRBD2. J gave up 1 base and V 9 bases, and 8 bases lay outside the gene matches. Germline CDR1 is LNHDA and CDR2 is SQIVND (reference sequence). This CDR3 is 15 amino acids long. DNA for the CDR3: TGTGCCAGCAGCATAAGCGGGGGTTCCTACAATGAGCAGTTCTTC. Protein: CASSISGGSYNEQFF.

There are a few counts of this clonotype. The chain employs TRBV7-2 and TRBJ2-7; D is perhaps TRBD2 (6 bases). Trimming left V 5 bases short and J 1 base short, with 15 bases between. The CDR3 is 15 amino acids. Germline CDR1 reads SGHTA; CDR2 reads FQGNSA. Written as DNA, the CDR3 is TGTGCCAGCAGCCCTACGAGGGACTCTTCCTACGAGCAGTACTTC. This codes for CASSPTRDSSYEQYF. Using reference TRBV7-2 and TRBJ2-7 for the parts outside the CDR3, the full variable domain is GAGVSQSPSNKVTEKGKDVELRCDPISGHTALYWYRQSLGQGLEFLIYFQGNSAPDKSGLPSDRFSAERTGGSVSTLTIQRTQQEDSAVYLCASSPTRDSSYEQYFGPGTRLTVT.

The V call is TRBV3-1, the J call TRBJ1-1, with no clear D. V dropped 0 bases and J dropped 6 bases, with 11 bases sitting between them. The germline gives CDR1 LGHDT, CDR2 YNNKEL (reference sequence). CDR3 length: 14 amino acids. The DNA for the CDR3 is TGTGCCAGCAGCCAAGATTTGTGGGAATCTGAAGCTTTCTTT. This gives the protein CASSQDLWESEAFF.

The CDR3 reads CASKGRRYEQYF. In DNA, the CDR3 is TGTGCCAGCAAAGGCAGGCGCTACGAGCAGTACTTC. The V gene is TRBV2, the J gene TRBJ2-7, with D unresolved. CDR1 and CDR2 (germline): SNHLY, FYNNEI. The ends were cut back, 7 bases at V and 3 bases at J, with 10 bases in the middle. CDR3 size: 12 residues.

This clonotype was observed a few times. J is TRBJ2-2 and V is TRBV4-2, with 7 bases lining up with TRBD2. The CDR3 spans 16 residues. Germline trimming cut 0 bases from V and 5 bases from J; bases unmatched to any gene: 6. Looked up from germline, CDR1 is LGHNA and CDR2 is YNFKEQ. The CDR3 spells CASSQDGSSGTGELFF. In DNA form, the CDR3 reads TGTGCCAGCAGCCAAGATGGAAGTAGCGGGACCGGGGAGCTGTTTTTT.

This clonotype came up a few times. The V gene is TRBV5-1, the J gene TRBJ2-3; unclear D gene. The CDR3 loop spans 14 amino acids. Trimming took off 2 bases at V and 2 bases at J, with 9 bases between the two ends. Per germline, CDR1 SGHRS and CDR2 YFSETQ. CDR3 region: CASSLGKNTDTQYF. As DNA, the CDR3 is TGCGCCAGCAGCTTAGGCAAGAACACAGATACGCAGTATTTT. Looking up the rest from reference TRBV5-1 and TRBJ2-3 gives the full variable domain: KAGVTQTPRYLIKTRGQQVTLSCSPISGHRSVSWYQQTPGQGLQFLFEYFSETQRNKGNFPGRFSGRQFSNSRSEMNVSTLELGDSALYLCASSLGKNTDTQYFGPGTRLTVL.

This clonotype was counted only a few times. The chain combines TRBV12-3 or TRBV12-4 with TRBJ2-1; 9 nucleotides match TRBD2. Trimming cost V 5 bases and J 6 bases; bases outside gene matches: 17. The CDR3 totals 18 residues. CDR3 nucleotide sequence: TGTGCCAGCAGTGGCCGGCCTCCAATAGCGGGAGCCTCCAATGAGCAGTTCTTC. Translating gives CASSGRPPIAGASNEQFF.

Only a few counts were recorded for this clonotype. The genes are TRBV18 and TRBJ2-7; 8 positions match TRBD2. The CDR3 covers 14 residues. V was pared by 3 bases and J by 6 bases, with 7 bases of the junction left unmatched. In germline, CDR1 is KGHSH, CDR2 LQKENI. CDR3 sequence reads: CASSPLTSEGEQYF. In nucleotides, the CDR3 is TGTGCCAGCTCACCTTTGACTAGCGAAGGCGAGCAGTACTTC. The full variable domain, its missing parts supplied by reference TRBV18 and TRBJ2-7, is NAGVMQNPRHLVRRRGQEARLRCSPMKGHSHVYWYRQLPEEGLKFMVYLQKENIIDESGMPKERFSAEFPKEGPSILRIQQVVRGDSAAYFCASSPLTSEGEQYFGPGTRLTVT.

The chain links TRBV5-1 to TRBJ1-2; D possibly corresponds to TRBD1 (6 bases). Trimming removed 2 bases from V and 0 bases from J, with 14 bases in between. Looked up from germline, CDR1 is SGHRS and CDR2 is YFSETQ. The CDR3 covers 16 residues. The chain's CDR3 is CASSFGGAGANYGYTF. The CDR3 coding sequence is TGCGCCAGCAGCTTCGGGGGCGCGGGAGCTAACTATGGCTACACCTTC.

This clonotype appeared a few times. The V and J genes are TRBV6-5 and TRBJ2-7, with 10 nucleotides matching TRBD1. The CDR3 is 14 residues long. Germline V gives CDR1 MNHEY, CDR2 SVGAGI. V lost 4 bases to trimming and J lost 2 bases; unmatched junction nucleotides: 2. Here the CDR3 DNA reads TGTGCCAGCAGTTCGGACAGGGGGACCTACGAGCAGTACTTC. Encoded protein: CASSSDRGTYEQYF.

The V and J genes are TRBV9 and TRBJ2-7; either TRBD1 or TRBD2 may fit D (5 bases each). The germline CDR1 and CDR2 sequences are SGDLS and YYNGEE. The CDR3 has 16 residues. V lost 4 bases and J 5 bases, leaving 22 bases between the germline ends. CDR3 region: CASSKRGRKPLDEQYF. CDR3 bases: TGTGCCAGCAGCAAACGGGGACGGAAACCACTCGACGAGCAGTACTTC.

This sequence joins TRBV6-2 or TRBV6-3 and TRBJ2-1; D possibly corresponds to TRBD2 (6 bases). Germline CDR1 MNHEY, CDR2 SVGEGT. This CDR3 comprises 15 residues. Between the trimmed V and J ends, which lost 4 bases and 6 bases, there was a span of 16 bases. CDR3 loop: CASSFFGTPRNEQFF. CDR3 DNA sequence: TGTGCCAGCAGTTTTTTCGGGACTCCTCGCAATGAGCAGTTCTTC.

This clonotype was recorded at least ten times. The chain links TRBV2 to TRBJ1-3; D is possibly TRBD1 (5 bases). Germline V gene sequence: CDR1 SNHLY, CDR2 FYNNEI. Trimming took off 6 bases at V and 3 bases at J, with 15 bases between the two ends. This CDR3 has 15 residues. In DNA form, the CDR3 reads TGTGCCAGCAGCTTAGGGACGTCATATGGAAACACCATATATTTT. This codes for CASSLGTSYGNTIYF.

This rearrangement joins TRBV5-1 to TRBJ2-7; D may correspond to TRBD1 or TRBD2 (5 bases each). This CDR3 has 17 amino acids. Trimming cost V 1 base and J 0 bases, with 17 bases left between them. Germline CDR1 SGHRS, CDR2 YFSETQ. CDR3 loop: CASSLIGRGSYSYEQYF. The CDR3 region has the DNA TGCGCCAGCAGCTTGATTGGTCGGGGCTCCTACTCCTACGAGCAGTACTTC.

The CDR3, as DNA: TGCAGTGCTAGAGTGGGGGAGGTCGGCGATGAGCAGTTCTTC. It is translated as CSARVGEVGDEQFF. The V call is TRBV20-1, the J call TRBJ2-1; the D gene is possibly TRBD2 (6 bases). The length of the CDR3 is 14 residues. Trimming cost V 1 base and J 8 bases, with 15 bases left between them. CDR1 DFQATT and CDR2 SNEGSKA come from the germline V gene (reference sequence).

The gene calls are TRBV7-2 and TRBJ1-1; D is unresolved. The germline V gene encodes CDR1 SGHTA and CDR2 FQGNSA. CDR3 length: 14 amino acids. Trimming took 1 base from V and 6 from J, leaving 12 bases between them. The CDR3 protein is CASSLGLYSAEAFF. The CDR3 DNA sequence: TGTGCCAGCAGCTTAGGGTTGTACAGTGCTGAAGCTTTCTTT.

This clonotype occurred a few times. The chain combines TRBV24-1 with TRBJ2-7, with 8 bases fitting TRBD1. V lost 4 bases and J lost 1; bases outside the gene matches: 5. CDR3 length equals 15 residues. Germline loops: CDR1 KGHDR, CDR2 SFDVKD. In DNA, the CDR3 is TGTGCCACCAGTGAGGGGCAGGGGGCTTCCTACGAGCAGTACTTC. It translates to CATSEGQGASYEQYF.

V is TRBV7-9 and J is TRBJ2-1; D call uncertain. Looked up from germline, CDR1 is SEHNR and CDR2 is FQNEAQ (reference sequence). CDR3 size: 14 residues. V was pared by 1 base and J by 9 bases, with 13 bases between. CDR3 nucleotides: TGTGCCAGCAGCTTAGACCGGGCGTCAGGTGAGCAGTTCTTC. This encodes CASSLDRASGEQFF.

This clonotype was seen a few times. The chain's CDR3 is CASSGGGASAKNIQYF. As DNA, the CDR3 is TGTGCCAGCAGCGGCGGGGGGGCTAGCGCCAAAAACATTCAGTACTTC. This sequence joins TRBV9 and TRBJ2-4; 9 nucleotides match TRBD2. The trim removed 3 bases at V and 1 base at J, leaving 5 bases unmatched. CDR3 length equals 16 residues. CDR1 and CDR2 from the germline V gene are SGDLS and YYNGEE.

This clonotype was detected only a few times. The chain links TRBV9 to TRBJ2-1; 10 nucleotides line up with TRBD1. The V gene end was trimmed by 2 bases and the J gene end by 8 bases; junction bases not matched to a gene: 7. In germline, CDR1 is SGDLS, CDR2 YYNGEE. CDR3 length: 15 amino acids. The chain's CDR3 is CASSVTGTGVDEQFF. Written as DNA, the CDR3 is TGTGCCAGCAGCGTGACCGGGACAGGGGTGGATGAGCAGTTCTTC.

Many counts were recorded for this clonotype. CDR3 DNA sequence: TGCAGTGCTAGAGTGAGCGGCAGGGGGCGAGGTAGCAATCAGCCCCAGCATTTT. Translating it yields CSARVSGRGRGSNQPQHF. The chain links TRBV20-1 to TRBJ1-5; TRBD1 matches at 8 bases. The CDR3 is 18 residues long. V gave up 1 base and J gave up 0 bases; unmatched junction bases: 11. The germline V gene has CDR1 DFQATT and CDR2 SNEGSKA (reference sequence).

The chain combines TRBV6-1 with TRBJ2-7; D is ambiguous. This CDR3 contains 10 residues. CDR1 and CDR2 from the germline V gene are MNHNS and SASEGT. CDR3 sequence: CATAYQKQYF. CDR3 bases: TGTGCTACCGCTTACCAAAAGCAGTACTTC.

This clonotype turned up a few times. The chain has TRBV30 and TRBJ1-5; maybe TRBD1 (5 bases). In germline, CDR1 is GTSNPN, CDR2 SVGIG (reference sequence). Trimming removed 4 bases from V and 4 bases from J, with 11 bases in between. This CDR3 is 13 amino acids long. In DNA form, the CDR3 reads TGTGCCTGGAATTTGCAGGGTAATCAGCCCCAGCATTTT. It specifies CAWNLQGNQPQHF.